This TCR beta chain was found in a study of cytomegalovirus exposure and HLA in healthy donors. Study results and limitations: Associated with cytomegalovirus, according to the listing, were about 160 TCR beta chains. Most of the CMV-associated TCR beta chains (in a later analysis) appeared to be HLA-restricted. Analysis was performed later, and it showed HLA-associated TCR beta chains to be more clonally expanded than equally common others. Whilst most TCR sequences proved rare, a subset of public TCRs occurred across many donors.

Germline-derived CDR1 and CDR2 are LNHDA and SQIVND (reference sequence). The CDR3 has 15 amino acids. V lost 2 bases, J lost 4 bases, and 7 bases stayed unmatched. As regards this clone: Its specificity is unknown.

13 Jbeta primers and 60 Vbeta primers were used for the PCR. TCRdb keeps only in-frame clones here, not all; method: immunoSEQ multiplex PCR. The data show roughly 120,000 clones, with less than 85% seen just once and approximately 2.1% held by the top ten. The clonotype comes from a woman between 40 and 55 years old in good health and CMV-seropositive. The chain links TRBV19 to TRBJ1-2; 7 nucleotides match TRBD1. Sequencing used PBMCs. The CDR3 loop is CASSIQGTEVYGYTF. The CDR3 region has the DNA TGTGCCAGTAGTATACAAGGGACAGAAGTCTATGGCTACACCTTC.